The 27 T cell receptor beta chains below come from one sample, sequenced in a study of blood T cell repertoires in COVID-19. TCRdb keeps only in-frame clones here, not all; method: immunoSEQ multiplex PCR. The repertoire holds roughly 120,000 clones, with around four fifths as singletons. The sequencing input was peripheral blood. The receptors derive from a man aged 25-45 years with acute or convalescent COVID-19.

A remark on this clone: The sample holds other DNA sequences that translate to the same CDR3. The chain joins TRBV4-1 to TRBJ1-6; 7 bases map to TRBD1. This CDR3 is 15 amino acids long. V trimming: 1 base; J trimming: 7 bases; junction bases outside the gene matches: 4. Per the germline V gene, CDR1 is MGHRA and CDR2 is YSYEKL. CDR3 nucleotide sequence: TGCGCCAGCAGCCAAGTGGCAGGGGGGAATTCACCCCTCCACTTT. Translating gives CASSQVAGGNSPLHF.

DNA of the CDR3: TGTGCCAGCAGTTACGGCAGGGGCCCGGGGAATGAGCAGTTCTTC. Encoded protein: CASSYGRGPGNEQFF. The genes are TRBV6-5 and TRBJ2-1, with TRBD1 as a possible D gene (6 bases). Germline CDR1 MNHEY, CDR2 SVGAGI. The V end lost 2 bases, the J end lost 7 bases, and 15 bases lay between the germline ends. This CDR3 spans 15 amino acids.

The chain couples TRBV5-6 to TRBJ2-1; D gene ambiguous. The germline CDR1 and CDR2 sequences are SGHDT and YYEEEE. Trimming removed 4 bases at V and 7 bases at J, with 18 bases between. The CDR3 totals 15 residues. In DNA, the CDR3 is TGTGCCAGCAGCACCCTAGTGGGTGATGGGAATGAGCAGTTCTTC. It translates to CASSTLVGDGNEQFF.

The chain recombines TRBV5-1 with TRBJ1-3, with a weak D call TRBD1 (5 bases). This CDR3 has 15 amino acids. CDR1 SGHRS and CDR2 YFSETQ come from the germline V gene. V shed 3 bases and J shed 4 bases, with 14 bases lying between them. The CDR3 is CASSWVGASGNTIYF. DNA for the CDR3: TGCGCCAGCAGCTGGGTTGGGGCGTCCGGAAACACCATATATTTT.

The V and J genes are TRBV18 and TRBJ2-3; TRBD2 matches 12 bases. CDR1 is KGHSH, CDR2 LQKENI, per germline. The CDR3 runs to 15 residues. With 1 base clipped from V and 6 bases from J, the junction kept 2 bases outside the gene matches. The CDR3, as DNA: TGTGCCAGCTCACCACGACTAGCGGGGGTTGATACGCAGTATTTT. As protein: CASSPRLAGVDTQYF.

The chain employs TRBV7-9 and TRBJ1-1, with 9 bases lining up with TRBD1. The V gene's germline CDR1 is SEHNR and CDR2 FQNEAQ (reference sequence). V gave up 6 bases and J gave up 1 base; unmatched junction bases: 3. CDR3 length equals 14 residues. The CDR3 is CASRRQGENTEAFF. As DNA, the CDR3 is TGTGCCAGCAGAAGACAGGGGGAGAACACTGAAGCTTTCTTT.

The CDR3 reads CASTSGTRVTEAFF. CDR3 coding DNA: TGTGCCAGCACCTCCGGGACACGGGTCACTGAAGCTTTCTTT. The chain employs TRBV2 and TRBJ1-1; the D gene is possibly TRBD1 (6 bases). V lost 7 bases to trimming and J lost 4 bases, with 16 bases between them. The CDR3 sequence is 14 residues long. CDR1 and CDR2 from the germline V gene are SNHLY and FYNNEI.

The chain links TRBV4-2 to TRBJ2-3; 10 bases map to TRBD1. The CDR3 length is 16 residues. V shed 3 bases, J shed 4 bases, and the junction held 7 bases outside the gene matches. Germline V gene lookup returns CDR1 LGHNA and CDR2 YNFKEQ. The CDR3 region is CASSQGDRGASDTQYF. The DNA for the CDR3 is TGTGCCAGCAGCCAGGGGGACAGGGGCGCCTCAGATACGCAGTATTTT.

V gene TRBV20-1 combines with J gene TRBJ2-7; possibly TRBD1 for D (6 bases). The CDR3 covers 11 residues. V lost 6 bases to trimming and J lost 5 bases, with 11 bases between them. Germline CDR1 DFQATT, CDR2 SNEGSKA (reference sequence). The CDR3 bases are TGCAGTGCCGCTACAGGGAACGAGCAGTACGTC. Translated: CSAATGNEQYV.

There are a few counts of this clone. The chain recombines TRBV6-2 or TRBV6-3 with TRBJ2-7; maybe TRBD2 (6 bases). Trimming removed 4 bases from V and 7 bases from J, with 14 bases in between. Germline loops: CDR1 MNHEY, CDR2 SVGEGT. This CDR3 is 13 amino acids long. CDR3 sequence (DNA): TGTGCCAGCAGTTGGTCCGGGACTCGTGAGCAGTACTTC. Protein: CASSWSGTREQYF.

V gene TRBV25-1 combines with J gene TRBJ2-3; 8 bases align to TRBD2. Germline values: CDR1 MGHDK, CDR2 SYGVNS. This CDR3 spans 17 amino acids. V lost 5 bases and J lost 5; bases outside the gene matches: 15. CDR3 sequence: CASSLDSSAGGVDTQYF. The CDR3 DNA sequence: TGTGCCAGCAGTCTAGATTCTTCGGCGGGAGGTGTAGATACGCAGTATTTT. Complete variable domain (other parts from reference TRBV25-1 and TRBJ2-3): EADIYQTPRYLVIGTGKKITLECSQTMGHDKMYWYQQDPGMELHLIHYSYGVNSTEKGDLSSESTVSRIRTEHFPLTLESARPSHTSQYLCASSLDSSAGGVDTQYFGPGTRLTVL.

CDR3 protein: CASSLVSYTEAFF. CDR3 coding DNA: TGTGCCAGCAGCTTAGTATCGTACACTGAAGCTTTCTTT. The rearrangement joins TRBV7-9 to TRBJ1-1; no reliable D call. This CDR3 region has 13 residues. The germline V and J ends were trimmed by 1 base and 3 bases, with 6 bases remaining between them. Per the germline V gene, CDR1 is SEHNR and CDR2 is FQNEAQ (reference sequence).

V and J are TRBV19 and TRBJ1-2; 7 bases match TRBD1. The V segment lost 6 bases and the J segment 4 bases; nucleotides outside the gene matches: 8. The CDR3 is 14 residues long. CDR1 and CDR2 from the germline V gene are LNHDA and SQIVND (reference sequence). CDR3 protein: CASRPNRGSYGYTF. For the CDR3, the DNA is TGTGCCAGTAGACCAAACAGGGGTTCCTATGGCTACACCTTC.

V and J are TRBV6-6 and TRBJ2-7; 12 nucleotides align to TRBD2. From germline, CDR1 is MNHNY and CDR2 SVGAGI (reference sequence). This CDR3 contains 16 residues. The J segment lost 5 bases and the V segment lost 6 bases, leaving 11 bases of the junction unmatched. CDR3 DNA sequence: TGTGCCAGCAGCCGGCAAAGCCTAGCGGGGGGGCACGAGCAGTACTTC. This encodes CASSRQSLAGGHEQYF.

The rearrangement links TRBV11-2 to TRBJ1-2; maybe TRBD1 (6 bases). The CDR3 sequence is 14 residues long. Trimming removed 5 bases from V and 8 bases from J, with 18 bases in between. Germline values: CDR1 SGHAT, CDR2 FQNNGV. The CDR3 region has the DNA TGTGCCAGCAGCCCGGCGGGGGCAGGGGAGGGCTACACCTTC. Translating gives CASSPAGAGEGYTF. The complete variable domain, with remaining parts taken from reference TRBV11-2 and TRBJ1-2, reads EAGVAQSPRYKIIEKRQSVAFWCNPISGHATLYWYQQILGQGPKLLIQFQNNGVVDDSQLPKDRFSAERLKGVDSTLKIQPAKLEDSAVYLCASSPAGAGEGYTFGSGTRLTVV.

The chain couples TRBV27 to TRBJ1-2, with D possibly matching TRBD1 (6 bases). The CDR3 runs to 13 residues. V was pared by 8 bases and J by 8 bases, with 18 bases between. CDR1 is MNHEY, CDR2 SMNVEV, per germline (reference sequence). Written as DNA, the CDR3 is TGTGCCAGCGGAATTAACCCCAGGGGAGGCTACACCTTC. Translating gives CASGINPRGGYTF.

This chain connects TRBV19 to TRBJ2-2; no firm D call. CDR1 and CDR2 from the germline V gene are LNHDA and SQIVND (reference sequence). V was shortened by 4 bases and J by 1 base, with 13 bases between the two germline ends. This CDR3 contains 16 residues. The DNA of the CDR3 is TGTGCCAGTAGTACTGTGATGAGACAGAACACCGGGGAGCTGTTTTTT. Amino acid sequence: CASSTVMRQNTGELFF.

The chain has TRBV5-1 and TRBJ2-7, with TRBD2 matching over 8 bases. CDR1 SGHRS and CDR2 YFSETQ come from the germline V gene. The V gene end was trimmed by 4 bases and the J gene end by 7 bases; junction bases not matched to a gene: 13. The length of the CDR3 is 15 residues. This CDR3 is CASSPGGTRYWEQYF. The CDR3 DNA is TGCGCCAGCAGCCCGGGGGGGACTAGGTACTGGGAGCAGTACTTC.

The chain links TRBV5-6 to TRBJ2-7; 12 positions agree with TRBD2. Germline CDR1 SGHDT, CDR2 YYEEEE. The CDR3 covers 17 residues. Germline trimming cut 2 bases from V and 3 bases from J; bases unmatched to any gene: 9. The CDR3 bases are TGTGCCAGCAGCTTCGGGCTAGCGGGGGGGCCGTACTACGAGCAGTACTTC. Encoded protein: CASSFGLAGGPYYEQYF. Full variable domain (outside the CDR3, taken from reference TRBV5-6 and TRBJ2-7): DAGVTQSPTHLIKTRGQQVTLRCSPKSGHDTVSWYQQALGQGPQFIFQYYEEEERQRGNFPDRFSGHQFPNYSSELNVNALLLGDSALYLCASSFGLAGGPYYEQYFGPGTRLTVT.

This clone was seen only once. This chain links TRBV18 with TRBJ2-2; D is perhaps TRBD1 (5 bases). V was shortened by 5 bases and J by 5 bases, with 9 bases between the two germline ends. The CDR3 has 13 amino acids. Germline-derived CDR1 and CDR2 are KGHSH and LQKENI. CDR3 amino acids: CASSYRQTGELFF. DNA of the CDR3: TGTGCCAGCTCATACAGGCAAACCGGGGAGCTGTTTTTT. The full variable domain, completed using reference TRBV18 and TRBJ2-2, is NAGVMQNPRHLVRRRGQEARLRCSPMKGHSHVYWYRQLPEEGLKFMVYLQKENIIDESGMPKERFSAEFPKEGPSILRIQQVVRGDSAAYFCASSYRQTGELFFGEGSRLTVL.

The chain has TRBV13 and TRBJ2-7, with unresolved D. The CDR3 has 13 residues. Trimming left V 5 bases short and J 4 bases short, with 12 bases between. Germline CDR1 is PRHDT and CDR2 is FYEKMQ (reference sequence). The CDR3 region has the DNA TGTGCCAGCAGCCTCCAACAGAGTTACGAGCAGTACGTC. Translation gives CASSLQQSYEQYV.

The chain recombines TRBV14 with TRBJ2-7; no reliable D call. Germline V gives CDR1 SGHDN, CDR2 FVKESK. The germline V and J ends were trimmed by 5 bases and 0 bases, with 14 bases remaining between them. There are 15 residues in the CDR3. CDR3 nucleotide sequence: TGTGCCAGCAGCTCAACCGGGTCGAGCTCCTACGAGCAGTACTTC. Its translation is CASSSTGSSSYEQYF. The full variable domain, with the rest looked up from reference TRBV14 and TRBJ2-7, is EAGVTQFPSHSVIEKGQTVTLRCDPISGHDNLYWYRRVMGKEIKFLLHFVKESKQDESGMPNNRFLAERTGGTYSTLKVQPAELEDSGVYFCASSSTGSSSYEQYFGPGTRLTVT.

Points on this clone: Mismatch with germline at one junction end may stem from a read error. This chain connects TRBV2 to TRBJ1-2, with 8 positions matching TRBD1. The CDR3 has 12 residues. Per the germline V gene, CDR1 is SNHLY and CDR2 is FYNNEI. The CDR3 loop reads CASSKGQGAGSF. In DNA, the CDR3 is TGTGCCAGCAGTAAAGGGCAGGGGGCTGGAAGCTTC.

This CDR3 is CASSPTGTGFNEQYV. Written as DNA, the CDR3 is TGTGCCAGCAGCCCTACCGGGACAGGGTTCAACGAGCAGTACGTC. This chain uses TRBV27 with TRBJ2-7, with 9 bases aligning to TRBD1. The CDR3 is 15 residues long. Germline CDR1 is MNHEY and CDR2 is SMNVEV (reference sequence). With V trimmed by 6 bases and J by 5 bases, 11 bases remained unmatched.

This chain connects TRBV11-2 to TRBJ2-7, with 9 bases that match TRBD2. This CDR3 contains 16 residues. The junction had 7 bases not matched to a gene; V was cut back by 4 bases and J by 0 bases. Germline V gives CDR1 SGHAT, CDR2 FQNNGV. The CDR3 bases are TGTGCCAGCAGCTCGAAGGGGCGGGAGGGCTCCTACGAGCAGTACGTC. Amino acid sequence: CASSSKGREGSYEQYV.

The chain employs TRBV5-1 and TRBJ1-2, with 8 positions matching TRBD1. The junction had 5 bases not matched to a gene; V was cut back by 4 bases and J by 6 bases. The V gene's germline CDR1 is SGHRS and CDR2 YFSETQ. The CDR3 runs to 13 residues. CDR3 amino acids: CASSTGQGDGYTF. The DNA for the CDR3 is TGCGCCAGCAGCACCGGACAGGGAGATGGCTACACCTTC.

Here the CDR3 DNA reads TGTGCCAGCAGTTACTCAGCGACAGTAAACCATGGCTACACCTTC. This codes for CASSYSATVNHGYTF. The chain has TRBV6-5 and TRBJ1-2, with D possibly being TRBD1 (5 bases). V lost 0 bases and J lost 6, with 14 bases in between. This CDR3 comprises 15 residues. CDR1 is MNHEY and CDR2 is SVGAGI in the germline V gene.